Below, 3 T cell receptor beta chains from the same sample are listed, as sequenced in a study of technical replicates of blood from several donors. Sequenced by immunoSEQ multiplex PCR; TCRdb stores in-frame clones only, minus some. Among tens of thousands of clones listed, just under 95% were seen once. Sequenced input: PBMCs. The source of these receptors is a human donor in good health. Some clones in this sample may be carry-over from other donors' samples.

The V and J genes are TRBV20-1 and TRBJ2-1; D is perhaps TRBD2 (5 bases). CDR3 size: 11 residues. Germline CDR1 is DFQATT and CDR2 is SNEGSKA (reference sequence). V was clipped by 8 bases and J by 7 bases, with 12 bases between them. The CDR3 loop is CSSTSGNEQFF. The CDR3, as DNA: TGCAGTTCAACTAGTGGAAATGAGCAGTTCTTC.

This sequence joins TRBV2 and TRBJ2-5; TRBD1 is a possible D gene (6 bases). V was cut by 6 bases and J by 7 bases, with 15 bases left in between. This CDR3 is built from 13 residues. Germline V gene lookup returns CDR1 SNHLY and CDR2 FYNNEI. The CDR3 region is CASSGTGYATQYF. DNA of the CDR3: TGTGCCAGCAGCGGAACAGGGTACGCGACCCAGTACTTC.

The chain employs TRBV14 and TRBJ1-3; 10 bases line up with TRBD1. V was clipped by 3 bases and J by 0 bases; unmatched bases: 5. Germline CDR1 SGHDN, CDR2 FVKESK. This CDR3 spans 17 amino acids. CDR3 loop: CASSQGQGFFSGNTIYF. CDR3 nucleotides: TGTGCCAGCAGCCAGGGACAGGGGTTTTTCTCTGGAAACACCATATATTTT.